This TCR beta chain was sequenced during a study of T-cell reconstitution after alpha-beta-depleted transplantation in children. The CDR3 has 14 amino acids. Regarding the study as a whole: Among T cells one year after transplant, newly produced cells accounted for most counts and diversity. Alpha-beta T cells present about two months after transplant were reported to originate from several hundred expanded graft clones. Surviving recipient T cells and thymic progenitors accounted for the high day-60 TCRbeta diversity observed in some patients.

In this sample, this clonotype turned up a few times. Antigen: not known. This sample's TCRbeta library carried unique molecular identifier barcodes. TCRdb analysed the PCR reads with MiXCR anew, one entry per CDR3 protein. The sample has about 460,000 distinct CDR3 sequences; approximately 10% are singletons. Sequences were derived from PBMCs, sampled before TCRalphabeta/CD19-depleted stem cell transplant. This chain uses TRBV21-1 with TRBJ2-7. TRBV21-1 is tagged as a pseudogene. The TCR was taken from a child aged 2 to 10 with inherited bone marrow failure, due to receive a stem cell transplant. CDR3 sequence (DNA): TGTGCCAGCAGCAAATCTGACAACTCCTACGAGCAGTACTTC. It is translated as CASSKSDNSYEQYF.